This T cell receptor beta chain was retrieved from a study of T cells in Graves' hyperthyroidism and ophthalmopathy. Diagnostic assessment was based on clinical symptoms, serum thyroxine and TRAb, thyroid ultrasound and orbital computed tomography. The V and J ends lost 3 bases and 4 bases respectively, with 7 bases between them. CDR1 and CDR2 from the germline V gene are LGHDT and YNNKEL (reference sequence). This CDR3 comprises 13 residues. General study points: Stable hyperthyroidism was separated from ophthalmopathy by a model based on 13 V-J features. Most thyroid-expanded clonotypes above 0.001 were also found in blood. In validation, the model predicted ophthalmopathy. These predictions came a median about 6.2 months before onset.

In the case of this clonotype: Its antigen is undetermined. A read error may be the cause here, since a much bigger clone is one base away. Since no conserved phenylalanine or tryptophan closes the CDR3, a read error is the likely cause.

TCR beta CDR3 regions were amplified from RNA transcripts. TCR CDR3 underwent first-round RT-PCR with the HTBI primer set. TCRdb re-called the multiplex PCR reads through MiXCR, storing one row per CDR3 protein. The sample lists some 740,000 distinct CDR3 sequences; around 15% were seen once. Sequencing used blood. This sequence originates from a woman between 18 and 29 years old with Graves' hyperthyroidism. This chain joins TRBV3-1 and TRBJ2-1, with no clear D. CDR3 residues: CASSHPGYNEQFI. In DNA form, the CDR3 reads TGTGCCAGCAGCCACCCGGGTTACAATGAGCAGTTCATC.